This TCR beta chain derives from a study of blood T cell repertoires in COVID-19. Looking at the study overall: Donors in the United States, Italy and Spain gave samples during acute or convalescent COVID-19. PBMCs, B-cell-depleted T cells, or T cells provided the cDNA or gDNA that made up the material.

Original processing methods: Estimated nucleated cell counts came from reference gene primer amplification. Generated by immunoSEQ multiplex PCR, the TCRdb table keeps only in-frame clones and is missing some. That table supplies the V and J calls and clone size; D and trimming were determined from the DNA. The sample lists tens of thousands of clones, over 75% occurring once. The CDR3 has 11 amino acids. Germline-derived CDR1 and CDR2 are MNHEY and SVGAGI. Trimming cost V 11 bases and J 6 bases, with 11 bases left between them. Sequenced material: peripheral blood. This TCR derives from a human donor in a cohort sampled during active COVID-19. The rearrangement joins TRBV6-5 to TRBJ2-1, with D possibly TRBD2 on 5 matching bases. CDR3 sequence: CAAFAGNEQFF. CDR3 coding DNA: TGTGCCGCGTTCGCGGGCAATGAGCAGTTCTTC.